This TCR beta chain is from a study of blood T cell repertoires in COVID-19. This CDR3 region has 17 residues. V lost 2 bases to trimming and J lost 7 bases; unmatched junction nucleotides: 8. Germline assignment: CDR1 LGHDT and CDR2 YNNKEL (reference sequence). In the study's own analysis: Amplification of reference gene primers provided the estimated nucleated cell counts. Sequenced by immunoSEQ multiplex PCR; TCRdb stores in-frame clones only, minus some. Clonal size and the V and J genes are those of that table, whereas D and trimming came from the DNA. The sample contains roughly 76,000 clones, 75% to 90% of which appear only once.

The sample comprised PBMCs or T cells enriched from blood (not recorded which). V gene TRBV3-1 (or the pseudogene TRBV3-2) combines with J gene TRBJ2-2; 12 nucleotides agree with TRBD1. The receptor was derived from a woman between 50 and 59 years old with acute COVID-19. The CDR3 DNA is TGTGCCAGCAGCCAAACGGGAGGGACAGGGGGCCTCGGGGAGCTGTTTTTT. Translation: CASSQTGGTGGLGELFF.